Listed below are T cell receptor beta chains from one sample, sequenced in a study of CD8+ T cells in alopecia areata. Here immunoSEQ multiplex PCR was the method, and the copy in TCRdb shows in-frame clones only, minus some. The sample lists 80,000 to 100,000 clones; around 44% were seen once. Sequenced here: CD8+ T cells sorted from blood, sampled at week 24, from a patient treated with tofacitinib. The receptors stem from a human donor with alopecia areata. The conserved cysteine and the conserved F or W are not part of the CDR3 here. D genes are given only for firm matches.

v_gene	j_gene	d_gene	CDR3aa
TRBV30	TRBJ2-1	TRBD2	ACLASGSDEQF
TRBV4-3	TRBJ2-3	TRBD2	ASSQSGRAVTQY
TRBV29-1	TRBJ1-2	NA	SVDREGVRYGYT
TRBV4-1	TRBJ2-3	TRBD2	ASSLLLAGAADTQY
TRBV4-1	TRBJ2-7	TRBD2	ASSLGGSGGYEQY
TRBV7-9	TRBJ2-6	NA	ASYAGRTSNEANVLT
TRBV4-1	TRBJ1-1	NA	ASSQVAGPLNTEAF
TRBV10-2	TRBJ2-7	NA	ATRGGGTTYEQY
TRBV9	TRBJ2-5	TRBD2	ASSVPGAGPKETQY
TRBV6-1	TRBJ2-7	NA	ASSEWLTGYEQY
TRBV5-1	TRBJ2-3	TRBD2	ASTTSAPGLAGETDTQY
TRBV5-1	TRBJ2-1	TRBD2	ASSFRLAGGRNEQF
TRBV30	TRBJ2-3	NA	AWSVLGGASADTQY
TRBV4-1	TRBJ2-1	NA	ASSQDRTASYNEQF
TRBV11-2	TRBJ1-5	NA	ASSLGQGSNQPQH
TRBV13	TRBJ1-1	NA	ASSLGGRPTEAF
TRBV19	TRBJ1-1	NA	ATARGNTEAF
TRBV6-5	TRBJ1-1	TRBD1	ASRRQGKNTEAF
TRBV19	TRBJ2-6	NA	ASTNYGFGANVLT
TRBV7-2	TRBJ1-2	TRBD1	ASSLTGTDSGYT
TRBV13	TRBJ1-4	NA	ASSSGGQTRANEKLF
TRBV7-9	TRBJ2-5	NA	ASSSKRPGGLGQETQY
TRBV4-1	TRBJ2-4	TRBD2	ASSQTTGLAGVIQY
TRBV29-1	TRBJ1-4	NA	SVDGGQVEKLF
TRBV5-1	TRBJ2-2	NA	ASSLNTGELF
TRBV5-1	TRBJ1-2	NA	ASSLVGAANYGYT
TRBV29-1	TRBJ2-3	TRBD2	SEREGPGDTQY